Listed below are T cell receptor beta chains from one sample, sequenced in a study of beta chain features in type 1 diabetes. Profiling relied on immunoSEQ multiplex PCR, and the TCRdb table lists in-frame clones only, not all of them. This sample has about 130,000 clones, with 9% to 9.5% found just once. Input material: central memory CD4+ T cells from blood. The receptors stem from a young man in good health. Both conserved end residues are part of each CDR3. D genes are given only for firm matches. Some rows have no size entry. The others give once, few or many, or a class for an expanded clone.

abundance: .; v_gene: TRBV30; j_gene: TRBJ2-7; d_gene: TRBD1; CDR3aa: CAWAPFYRDRGYEQYF; CDR3nt: TGTGCCTGGGCACCCTTCTACCGGGACAGGGGCTACGAGCAGTACTTC
abundance: .; v_gene: TRBV2; j_gene: TRBJ1-2; d_gene: .; CDR3aa: CASSEVDTGYGYTF; CDR3nt: TGTGCCAGCAGTGAAGTGGACACTGGGTATGGCTACACCTTC
abundance: .; v_gene: TRBV5-6; j_gene: TRBJ2-4; d_gene: TRBD1; CDR3aa: CASSFQGASKNIQYF; CDR3nt: TGTGCCAGCAGCTTTCAGGGGGCGTCCAAAAACATTCAGTACTTC
abundance: few; v_gene: TRBV7-2; j_gene: TRBJ2-3; d_gene: .; CDR3aa: CASSLARADTQYF; CDR3nt: TGTGCCAGCAGCTTAGCGCGAGCAGATACGCAGTATTTT
abundance: once; v_gene: TRBV7-2; j_gene: TRBJ2-1; d_gene: .; CDR3aa: CASSLFRENNEQFF; CDR3nt: TGTGCCAGCAGCTTATTCCGGGAGAACAATGAGCAGTTCTTC
abundance: few; v_gene: TRBV11-2; j_gene: TRBJ2-3; d_gene: .; CDR3aa: CASSSRAGANDKDTQYF; CDR3nt: TGTGCCAGCAGCTCCCGAGCGGGCGCCAACGATAAAGATACGCAGTATTTT
abundance: few; v_gene: TRBV2; j_gene: TRBJ2-7; d_gene: .; CDR3aa: CASTKDSFSYEQYF; CDR3nt: TGTGCCAGCACCAAGGACAGCTTCTCCTACGAGCAGTACTTC
abundance: .; v_gene: TRBV6-5; j_gene: TRBJ2-3; d_gene: TRBD2; CDR3aa: CASSSRGGVARDTQYF; CDR3nt: TGTGCCAGCAGTTCGCGGGGGGGAGTGGCTCGAGATACGCAGTATTTT
abundance: .; v_gene: TRBV4-1; j_gene: TRBJ1-4; d_gene: TRBD1; CDR3aa: CASENRGRLTTNEKLFF; CDR3nt: TGCGCCAGCGAGAACAGGGGGCGCCTCACAACTAATGAAAAACTGTTTTTT
abundance: .; v_gene: TRBV2; j_gene: TRBJ1-5; d_gene: TRBD1; CDR3aa: CASSKDRDGQPQHF; CDR3nt: TGTGCCAGCAGTAAAGACAGGGACGGTCAGCCCCAGCATTTT
abundance: few; v_gene: TRBV4-3; j_gene: TRBJ2-1; d_gene: TRBD2; CDR3aa: CASSQERGGLANNEQFF; CDR3nt: TGCGCCAGCAGCCAAGAACGGGGGGGACTAGCCAACAATGAGCAGTTCTTC
abundance: .; v_gene: TRBV9; j_gene: TRBJ1-2; d_gene: TRBD1; CDR3aa: CASSARTGASGYTF; CDR3nt: TGTGCCAGCAGCGCCCGGACAGGGGCGAGCGGCTACACCTTC
abundance: .; v_gene: TRBV2; j_gene: TRBJ2-7; d_gene: TRBD1; CDR3aa: CASRRDSGEQYF; CDR3nt: TGTGCCAGCAGACGGGACAGCGGTGAGCAGTACTTC
abundance: few; v_gene: TRBV5-1; j_gene: TRBJ2-2; d_gene: .; CDR3aa: CASSLGAQGGELFF; CDR3nt: TGCGCCAGCAGCTTGGGGGCCCAAGGCGGGGAGCTGTTTTTT
abundance: .; v_gene: TRBV5-1; j_gene: TRBJ2-2; d_gene: TRBD1; CDR3aa: CASSIGQVPGELFF; CDR3nt: TGCGCCAGCAGCATTGGACAGGTCCCCGGGGAGCTGTTTTTT
abundance: few; v_gene: TRBV6-5; j_gene: TRBJ1-5; d_gene: .; CDR3aa: CASSGGGSLNQPQHF; CDR3nt: TGTGCCAGCAGCGGAGGTGGCAGCCTCAATCAGCCCCAGCATTTT
abundance: few; v_gene: TRBV7-2; j_gene: TRBJ1-6; d_gene: .; CDR3aa: CASSLRGSPLHF; CDR3nt: TGTGCCAGCAGCTTAAGGGGTTCACCCCTCCACTTT
abundance: many; v_gene: TRBV19; j_gene: TRBJ2-1; d_gene: .; CDR3aa: CASMGGGSSYNEQFF; CDR3nt: TGTGCCAGTATGGGAGGAGGGAGCTCCTACAATGAGCAGTTCTTC
abundance: few; v_gene: TRBV7-2; j_gene: TRBJ2-1; d_gene: .; CDR3aa: CASSLGGGASNEQFF; CDR3nt: TGTGCCAGCAGCTTAGGTGGGGGGGCCTCCAATGAGCAGTTCTTC
abundance: .; v_gene: TRBV19; j_gene: TRBJ2-3; d_gene: TRBD1; CDR3aa: CASSIQRRTGGHTQYF; CDR3nt: TGTGCCAGTAGTATCCAAAGAAGGACAGGGGGACATACGCAGTATTTT
abundance: many; v_gene: TRBV5-1; j_gene: TRBJ2-4; d_gene: .; CDR3aa: CASSLLEGRNIQYF; CDR3nt: TGCGCCAGCAGCTTGTTAGAGGGTAGAAACATTCAGTACTTC
abundance: .; v_gene: TRBV29-1; j_gene: TRBJ2-3; d_gene: TRBD2; CDR3aa: CSVVPPSGTSGFKDTQYF; CDR3nt: TGCAGCGTTGTTCCCCCCTCCGGGACTAGCGGGTTCAAGGATACGCAGTATTTT
abundance: few; v_gene: TRBV7-6; j_gene: TRBJ2-7; d_gene: .; CDR3aa: CASSNTGRHYEQYF; CDR3nt: TGTGCCAGCAGCAACACAGGGAGACACTACGAGCAGTACTTC
abundance: .; v_gene: TRBV28; j_gene: TRBJ1-2; d_gene: .; CDR3aa: CASSYSRDGYTF; CDR3nt: TGTGCCAGCAGTTATAGCAGGGATGGCTACACCTTC
abundance: .; v_gene: TRBV19; j_gene: TRBJ2-3; d_gene: .; CDR3aa: CASSPRQGSSTDTQYF; CDR3nt: TGTGCCAGTAGTCCCCGGCAGGGGTCGAGCACAGATACGCAGTATTTT
abundance: .; v_gene: TRBV18; j_gene: TRBJ2-3; d_gene: TRBD2; CDR3aa: CASSSRKGTSGGTDTQYF; CDR3nt: TGTGCCAGCTCATCTCGAAAGGGGACTAGCGGGGGAACAGATACGCAGTATTTT
abundance: few; v_gene: TRBV30; j_gene: TRBJ1-3; d_gene: .; CDR3aa: CAWSTGGSGNTIYF; CDR3nt: TGTGCCTGGAGTACCGGGGGATCTGGAAACACCATATATTTT
abundance: few; v_gene: TRBV5-1; j_gene: TRBJ1-3; d_gene: .; CDR3aa: CASSLEQGNTIYF; CDR3nt: TGCGCCAGCAGCTTGGAACAGGGAAACACCATATATTTT